This is a list of T cell receptor beta chains from one sample in a study of cytomegalovirus exposure and HLA in healthy donors. Sequenced by immunoSEQ multiplex PCR; TCRdb stores in-frame clones only, minus some. The sample includes some 140,000 clones, roughly four fifths of them seen just once. The sequencing sample was made of PBMCs. All receptors come from a man between 25 and 39 years old in good health and CMV-seronegative. CDR3s include the opening cysteine and the closing phenylalanine or tryptophan. A D gene is named only where the DNA matches it firmly. Clone size is not always given. Where it is, it says once, few, many or a class for expanded clones.

v_gene: TRBV5-1; j_gene: TRBJ1-1; d_gene: TRBD1; abundance: -; CDR3nt: TGCGCCAGCAGCGAGAACAGGGGAGAAGCTTTCTTT; CDR3aa: CASSENRGEAFF
v_gene: TRBV19; j_gene: TRBJ1-5; d_gene: -; abundance: -; CDR3nt: TGTGCCACCCACTTATCGTCTTTTGAGGGGGATAGCAATCAGCCCCAGCATTTT; CDR3aa: CATHLSSFEGDSNQPQHF
v_gene: TRBV19; j_gene: TRBJ1-1; d_gene: -; abundance: -; CDR3nt: TGTGCCAGTAGTACCGGTCCCATCATGAACACTGAAGCTTTCTTT; CDR3aa: CASSTGPIMNTEAFF
v_gene: TRBV10-3; j_gene: TRBJ1-2; d_gene: -; abundance: few; CDR3nt: TGTGCCATCAGTGAGTCTGGCAGGGATGGCTACACCTTC; CDR3aa: CAISESGRDGYTF
v_gene: TRBV15; j_gene: TRBJ2-1; d_gene: TRBD1; abundance: -; CDR3nt: TGTGCCACCAGCAGGAACCGACAGGGGGCTCACAATGAGCAGTTCTTC; CDR3aa: CATSRNRQGAHNEQFF
v_gene: TRBV18; j_gene: TRBJ1-1; d_gene: TRBD1; abundance: -; CDR3nt: TGTGCCAGCTCACCGGGACAGCTGGGGGACACTGAAGCTTTCTTT; CDR3aa: CASSPGQLGDTEAFF
v_gene: TRBV7-9; j_gene: TRBJ2-1; d_gene: TRBD2; abundance: -; CDR3nt: TGTGCCAGCAGCTTATCCGCTGGGACTAGCGGGAGCCACAATGAGCAGTTCTTC; CDR3aa: CASSLSAGTSGSHNEQFF
v_gene: TRBV10-2; j_gene: TRBJ2-1; d_gene: -; abundance: -; CDR3nt: TGCGCCAGCGCAAGGAACTCGATCGGGTTGTACAATGAGCAGTTCTTC; CDR3aa: CASARNSIGLYNEQFF
v_gene: TRBV27; j_gene: TRBJ1-4; d_gene: -; abundance: -; CDR3nt: TGTGCCAGCAGTTTGGCTAGATCAACTAATGAAAAACTGTTTTTT; CDR3aa: CASSLARSTNEKLFF
v_gene: TRBV18; j_gene: TRBJ2-7; d_gene: -; abundance: -; CDR3nt: TGTGCCAGCTCAGACTCCAGCTACGAGCAGTACTTC; CDR3aa: CASSDSSYEQYF
v_gene: TRBV4-1; j_gene: TRBJ2-1; d_gene: -; abundance: -; CDR3nt: TGCGCCAGCAGCCAAAGCCGGGAAAGGTCCTACAATGAGCAGTTCTTC; CDR3aa: CASSQSRERSYNEQFF
v_gene: TRBV4-2; j_gene: TRBJ2-7; d_gene: -; abundance: -; CDR3nt: TGTGCCAGCAGCCCCCGGGCCGGGAGTACCTACGAGCAGTACTTC; CDR3aa: CASSPRAGSTYEQYF
v_gene: TRBV7-2; j_gene: TRBJ2-2; d_gene: -; abundance: -; CDR3nt: TGTGCCAGCAGCTTAGGGGGGCCGAACACCGGGGAGCTGTTTTTT; CDR3aa: CASSLGGPNTGELFF
v_gene: TRBV5-4; j_gene: TRBJ2-1; d_gene: TRBD2; abundance: -; CDR3nt: TGTGCCAGCAGCCGGACTAGCGCGGACAATGAGCAGTTCTTC; CDR3aa: CASSRTSADNEQFF
v_gene: TRBV28; j_gene: TRBJ2-7; d_gene: -; abundance: -; CDR3nt: TGTGCCAGCAGTCGGAGGAACTACGAGCAGTACTTC; CDR3aa: CASSRRNYEQYF
v_gene: TRBV28; j_gene: TRBJ2-7; d_gene: TRBD1; abundance: -; CDR3nt: TGTGCCAGCAGTTCAAGACAGGGTGTCACCTACGAGCAGTACTTC; CDR3aa: CASSSRQGVTYEQYF
v_gene: TRBV12-2; j_gene: TRBJ1-4; d_gene: -; abundance: -; CDR3nt: TGTGCAAGTCGCCCTCGACAGGGGTCTGCAACTAATGAAAAACTGTTTTTT; CDR3aa: CASRPRQGSATNEKLFF
v_gene: TRBV6-5; j_gene: TRBJ2-7; d_gene: TRBD1; abundance: -; CDR3nt: TGTGCCAGCAAAGCAGGGGGTAACGAGCAGTACTTC; CDR3aa: CASKAGGNEQYF
v_gene: TRBV7-2; j_gene: TRBJ1-1; d_gene: -; abundance: -; CDR3nt: TGTGCCAGCAGCTTAGTCGGGGATGCCGGCACTGAAGCTTTCTTT; CDR3aa: CASSLVGDAGTEAFF
v_gene: TRBV6-1; j_gene: TRBJ1-5; d_gene: TRBD1; abundance: -; CDR3nt: TGTGCCAGCAGTGGGGACAGGTGGGGCAATCAGCCCCAGCATTTT; CDR3aa: CASSGDRWGNQPQHF
v_gene: TRBV5-4; j_gene: TRBJ2-7; d_gene: TRBD1; abundance: -; CDR3nt: TGTGCCAGCAGCTTCGGGACAGACTACGAGCAGTACTTC; CDR3aa: CASSFGTDYEQYF
v_gene: TRBV27; j_gene: TRBJ2-1; d_gene: TRBD2; abundance: -; CDR3nt: TGTGCCAGCAAGACTAGCGGGTTCTACAATGAGCAGTTCTTC; CDR3aa: CASKTSGFYNEQFF
v_gene: TRBV19; j_gene: TRBJ1-1; d_gene: -; abundance: -; CDR3nt: TGTGCCAGTAGTATGGGGGGGCACACTGAAGCTTTCTTT; CDR3aa: CASSMGGHTEAFF
v_gene: TRBV2; j_gene: TRBJ2-7; d_gene: TRBD1; abundance: -; CDR3nt: TGTGCCAGGGGTCGACAGGGAGCCCACGAGCAGTACTTC; CDR3aa: CARGRQGAHEQYF
v_gene: TRBV27; j_gene: TRBJ1-4; d_gene: TRBD1; abundance: -; CDR3nt: TGTGCCAGCTCCCGACAGGGAATTCAAGCAACTAATGAAAAACTGTTTTTT; CDR3aa: CASSRQGIQATNEKLFF
v_gene: TRBV7-2; j_gene: TRBJ1-2; d_gene: TRBD1; abundance: -; CDR3nt: TGTGCCAGCAGCTTACAGGGGGCAGGGTATGGCTACACCTTC; CDR3aa: CASSLQGAGYGYTF
v_gene: TRBV30; j_gene: TRBJ1-2; d_gene: -; abundance: -; CDR3nt: TGTGCCTGGAATATCGGGGAATGGCGCGGCTACACCTTC; CDR3aa: CAWNIGEWRGYTF